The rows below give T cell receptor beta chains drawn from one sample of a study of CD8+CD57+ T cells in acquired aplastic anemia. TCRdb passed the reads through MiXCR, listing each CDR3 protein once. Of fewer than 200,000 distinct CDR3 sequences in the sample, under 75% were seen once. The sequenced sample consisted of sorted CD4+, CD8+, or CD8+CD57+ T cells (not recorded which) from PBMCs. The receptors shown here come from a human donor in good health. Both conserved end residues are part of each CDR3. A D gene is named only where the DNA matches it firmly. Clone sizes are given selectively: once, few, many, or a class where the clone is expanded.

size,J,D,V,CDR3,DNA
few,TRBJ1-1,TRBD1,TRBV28,CASSLDRVGTEAFF,TGTGCCAGCAGTTTGGACAGGGTGGGCACTGAAGCTTTCTTT
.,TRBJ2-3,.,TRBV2,CASSGLTSTDTQYF,TGTGCCAGCAGTGGACTCACTAGCACAGATACGCAGTATTTT
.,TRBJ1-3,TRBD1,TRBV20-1,CSAKQGDGTGGNTIYF,TGCAGTGCAAAACAGGGCGATGGGACAGGGGGAAACACCATATATTTT
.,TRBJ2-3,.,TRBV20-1,CSATFQLSTDTQYF,TGCAGTGCTACCTTCCAACTTAGCACAGATACGCAGTATTTT
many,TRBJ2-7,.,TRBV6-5,CASSEKKGSYEQYF,TGTGCCAGCAGTGAGAAGAAGGGATCCTACGAGCAGTACTTC
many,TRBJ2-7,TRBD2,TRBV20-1,CSARDPPTSGGYEQYF,TGCAGTGCTAGAGACCCCCCCACTAGCGGGGGATACGAGCAGTACTTC
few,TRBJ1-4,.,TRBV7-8,CASSPRPLGEKLFF,TGTGCCAGCAGCCCACGACCTCTGGGTGAAAAACTGTTTTTT
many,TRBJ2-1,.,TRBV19,CASSIGRADEQFF,TGTGCCAGTAGTATTGGCCGGGCTGATGAGCAGTTCTTC
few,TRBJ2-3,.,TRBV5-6,CASSLFLAGKRIDTQYF,TGTGCCAGCAGCTTGTTTCTGGCGGGGAAGAGGATAGATACGCAGTATTTT
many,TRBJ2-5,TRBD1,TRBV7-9,CASSPPDRAGETQYF,TGTGCCAGCAGCCCACCAGACAGGGCGGGAGAGACCCAGTACTTC
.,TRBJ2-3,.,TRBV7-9,CASSLASEIPRDTQYF,TGTGCCAGCAGCTTAGCTTCTGAGATACCAAGAGATACGCAGTATTTT
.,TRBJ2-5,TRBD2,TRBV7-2,CASKSPSGLQETQYF,TGTGCCAGCAAAAGTCCTAGCGGACTTCAAGAGACCCAGTACTTC
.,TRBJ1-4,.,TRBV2,CASSEGPGGLFF,TGTGCCAGCAGTGAAGGGCCCGGGGGACTGTTTTTT
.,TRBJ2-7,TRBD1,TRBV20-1,CGARALTGDIYEQYF,TGCGGTGCTAGAGCCCTGACAGGGGATATCTACGAGCAGTACTTC
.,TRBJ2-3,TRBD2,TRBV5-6,CASSLDRLAVGPNTQYF,TGTGCCAGCAGCTTAGATCGTCTAGCGGTAGGGCCAAATACGCAGTATTTT
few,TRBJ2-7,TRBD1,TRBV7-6,CASSVGQGLYEQYF,TGTGCCAGCAGCGTAGGACAGGGCCTCTACGAGCAGTACTTC
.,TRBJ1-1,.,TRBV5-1,CASSLEGWMNTEAFF,TGCGCCAGCAGCTTGGAGGGTTGGATGAACACTGAAGCTTTCTTT
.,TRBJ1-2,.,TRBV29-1,CSVEGRDGYTF,TGCAGCGTTGAGGGACGCGATGGCTACACCTTC
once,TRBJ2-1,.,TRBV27,CASSLDRLAASYNEQFF,TGTGCCAGCAGTTTGGATCGTTTAGCCGCCTCCTACAATGAGCAGTTCTTC
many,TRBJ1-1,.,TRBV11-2,CASSLAGRNTEAFF,TGTGCCAGCAGCTTAGCTGGCAGGAACACTGAAGCTTTCTTT
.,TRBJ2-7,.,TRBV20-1,CSASGRSSYEQYF,TGCAGTGCTAGTGGCCGGTCCTCCTACGAGCAGTACTTC
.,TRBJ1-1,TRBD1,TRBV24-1,CATRGGGISNTEAFF,TGTGCCACCAGGGGAGGGGGCATATCGAACACTGAAGCTTTCTTT
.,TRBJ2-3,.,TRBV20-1,CSARVRISTDTQYF,TGCAGTGCTAGAGTTAGGATTAGCACAGATACGCAGTATTTT
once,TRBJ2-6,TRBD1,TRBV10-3,CAILPGQSSGANVLTF,TGTGCCATCCTACCGGGACAGTCCTCTGGGGCCAACGTCCTGACTTTC
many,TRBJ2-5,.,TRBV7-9,CASSLASREETQYF,TGTGCCAGCAGCTTAGCGTCCAGGGAAGAGACCCAGTACTTC
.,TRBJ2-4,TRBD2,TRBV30,CAWGAQGLAGANIQYF,TGTGCCTGGGGGGCCCAGGGGCTAGCGGGAGCAAACATTCAGTACTTC
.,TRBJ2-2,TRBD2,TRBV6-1,CASSLTSVPLTGELFF,TGTGCCAGCAGTTTGACTAGCGTACCTCTCACCGGGGAGCTGTTTTTT
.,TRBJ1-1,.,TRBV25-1,CASSDPNGGPNTEAFF,TGTGCCAGCAGCGACCCAAATGGCGGCCCTAACACTGAAGCTTTCTTT
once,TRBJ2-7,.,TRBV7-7,CASSLDVASYEQYF,TGTGCCAGCAGCTTAGACGTAGCCTCCTACGAGCAGTACTTC
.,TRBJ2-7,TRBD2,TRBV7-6,CASSPGLVPYEQYF,TGTGCCAGCAGCCCGGGACTAGTCCCCTACGAGCAGTACTTC
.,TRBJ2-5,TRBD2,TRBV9,CASSFPSGGFQGTQYF,TGTGCCAGCAGCTTTCCTAGCGGGGGGTTCCAAGGGACCCAGTACTTC
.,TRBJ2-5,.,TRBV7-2,CASSHRSVQETQYF,TGTGCCAGCAGCCACCGGTCGGTCCAAGAGACCCAGTACTTC
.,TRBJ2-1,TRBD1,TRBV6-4,CASSAAGGEYNEQFF,TGTGCCAGCAGTGCCGCAGGGGGCGAATACAATGAGCAGTTCTTC
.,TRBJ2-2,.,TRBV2,CASSSSTGHGELFF,TGTGCCAGCAGTTCGTCGACAGGCCACGGGGAGCTGTTTTTT
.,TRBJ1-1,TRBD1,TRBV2,CASGTGANTEAFF,TGTGCCTCCGGGACAGGGGCGAACACTGAAGCTTTCTTT
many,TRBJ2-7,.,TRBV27,CASSLGTDVYEQYF,TGTGCCAGCAGTTTAGGGACTGACGTCTACGAGCAGTACTTC
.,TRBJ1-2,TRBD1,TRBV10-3,CAISGNRGSNYGYTF,TGTGCCATCAGTGGAAACAGGGGATCTAACTATGGCTACACCTTC
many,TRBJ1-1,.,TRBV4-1,CASSRIGYMNTEAFF,TGCGCCAGCAGCCGGATAGGTTATATGAACACTGAAGCTTTCTTT
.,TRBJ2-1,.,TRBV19,CASKFVGNNEQFF,TGTGCCAGTAAATTCGTCGGAAACAATGAGCAGTTCTTC
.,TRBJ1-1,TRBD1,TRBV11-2,CASSSSGGNTEAFF,TGTGCCAGCAGCTCGTCAGGGGGAAACACTGAAGCTTTCTTT
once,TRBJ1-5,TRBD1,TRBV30,CAWTKGQGNQPQHF,TGTGCCTGGACCAAGGGACAGGGCAATCAGCCCCAGCATTTT
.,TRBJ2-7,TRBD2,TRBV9,CASSGSTSGASYEQYF,TGTGCCAGCAGCGGATCTACTAGCGGGGCTTCCTACGAGCAGTACTTC
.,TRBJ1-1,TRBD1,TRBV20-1,CSARDRRVSYEAFF,TGCAGTGCGCGGGACAGGAGGGTTTCCTACGAAGCTTTCTTT
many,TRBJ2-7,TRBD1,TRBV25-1,CASSDPGTGLYEQYF,TGTGCCAGCAGTGATCCCGGGACAGGCCTCTACGAGCAGTACTTC
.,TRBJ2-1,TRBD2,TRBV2,CAIDESDGGGPYNEQFF,TGTGCCATCGATGAATCTGACGGCGGGGGTCCGTACAATGAGCAGTTCTTC
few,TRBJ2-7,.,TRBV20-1,CSVIVNDYEQYF,TGCAGTGTGATCGTTAACGACTACGAGCAGTACTTC
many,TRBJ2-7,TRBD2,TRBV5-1,CASSLGRLAGHSYEQYF,TGCGCCAGCAGCTTGGGGCGACTAGCGGGACACTCCTACGAGCAGTACTTC
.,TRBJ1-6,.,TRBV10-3,CASTWELGSNSPLHF,TGTGCCAGTACGTGGGAGTTGGGATCTAATTCACCCCTCCACTTT
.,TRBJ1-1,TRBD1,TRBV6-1,CASSSADRGVGTEAFF,TGTGCCAGCAGTTCCGCGGACAGGGGGGTGGGCACTGAAGCTTTCTTT
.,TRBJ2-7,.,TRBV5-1,CASSLAQGTDEQYF,TGCGCCAGCAGCTTGGCTCAGGGGACTGACGAGCAGTACTTC
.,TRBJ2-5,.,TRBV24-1,CATSGDSRTQYF,TGTGCCACCAGTGGGGACTCGCGGACCCAGTACTTC